Listed below are T cell receptor beta chains from one sample, sequenced in a study of blood T cell repertoires in COVID-19. Clones were read by immunoSEQ multiplex PCR, and TCRdb kept only the in-frame ones, dropping some. The sample has just over 35,000 clones, over 75% seen once. Source material: peripheral blood. The receptors derive from a human donor in a cohort sampled during active or convalescent COVID-19. The donor label of this sample is uncertain. Each CDR3 is given with its conserved first and last residue. Size tells how often a clone was seen (once, few, many) or the class of an expanded clone, and some rows leave it out.

abundance: .
j_gene: TRBJ2-1
v_gene: TRBV9
len: 16
CDR3aa: CASSVDVASGTHEQFF

abundance: .
j_gene: TRBJ2-7
v_gene: TRBV9
len: 13
CDR3aa: CASSRTASYEQYF

abundance: few
j_gene: TRBJ2-7
v_gene: TRBV10-3
len: 15
CDR3aa: CAISGPLEGSDEQYF

abundance: .
j_gene: TRBJ2-1
v_gene: TRBV9
len: 14
CDR3aa: CASSLDSVYNEQFF

abundance: few
j_gene: TRBJ2-2
v_gene: TRBV7-2
len: 15
CDR3aa: CASSLVYGNTGELFF

abundance: .
j_gene: TRBJ1-1
v_gene: TRBV30
len: 17
CDR3aa: CAWSLGQGRIMNTEAFF

abundance: .
j_gene: TRBJ2-7
v_gene: TRBV7-2
len: 12
CDR3aa: CASSEQLYEQYF

abundance: .
j_gene: TRBJ2-5
v_gene: TRBV11-2
len: 16
CDR3aa: CASSPLAGGSGETQYF

abundance: .
j_gene: TRBJ1-6
v_gene: TRBV15
len: 16
CDR3aa: CATSRDFPDLGRALHF

abundance: few
j_gene: TRBJ2-5
v_gene: TRBV18
len: 14
CDR3aa: CASSPGQGEETQYF

abundance: .
j_gene: TRBJ1-2
v_gene: TRBV2
len: 12
CDR3aa: CASSRDSYGYTF

abundance: .
j_gene: TRBJ1-2
v_gene: TRBV2
len: 14
CDR3aa: CASRRDRGADGYTF

abundance: .
j_gene: TRBJ2-6
v_gene: TRBV29-1
len: 15
CDR3aa: CSARRRAGGANVLTF

abundance: .
j_gene: TRBJ1-2
v_gene: TRBV24-1
len: 15
CDR3aa: CATSPGTSQNYGYTF

abundance: few
j_gene: TRBJ2-7
v_gene: TRBV5-8
len: 14
CDR3aa: CASSRRQGSYEQYF

abundance: .
j_gene: TRBJ2-1
v_gene: TRBV19
len: 14
CDR3aa: CASSIGGSYNEQFF

abundance: .
j_gene: TRBJ1-2
v_gene: TRBV11-2
len: 15
CDR3aa: CASSRQTGRDDGYTF

abundance: .
j_gene: TRBJ1-1
v_gene: TRBV7-2
len: 14
CDR3aa: CASSLVVRAAEAFF

abundance: .
j_gene: TRBJ1-1
v_gene: TRBV5-6
len: 15
CDR3aa: CASSLVSVMNTEAFF

abundance: .
j_gene: TRBJ2-1
v_gene: TRBV3-1/TRBV3-2
len: 19
CDR3aa: CASSQDGSGRAGTYNEQFF

abundance: .
j_gene: TRBJ1-1
v_gene: TRBV2
len: 12
CDR3aa: CASSESGGGAFF

abundance: .
j_gene: TRBJ1-5
v_gene: TRBV2
len: 14
CDR3aa: CASSERGTNQPQHF

abundance: .
j_gene: TRBJ1-1
v_gene: TRBV7-4
len: 14
CDR3aa: CASSSRGRGTEAFF

abundance: once
j_gene: TRBJ1-4
v_gene: TRBV27
len: 15
CDR3aa: CASSQWGGTNEKLFF

abundance: .
j_gene: TRBJ2-4
v_gene: TRBV15
len: 15
CDR3aa: CATSRDRGGGNIQYF

abundance: .
j_gene: TRBJ2-5
v_gene: TRBV5-1
len: 16
CDR3aa: CASSWGLAGFQETQYF

abundance: .
j_gene: TRBJ2-7
v_gene: TRBV29-1
len: 11
CDR3aa: CSVGGFYEQYF

abundance: .
j_gene: TRBJ2-1
v_gene: TRBV7-2
len: 15
CDR3aa: CASSWTSGRVNEQFF

abundance: many
j_gene: TRBJ1-5
v_gene: TRBV5-5
len: 15
CDR3aa: CASSLVPQANQPQHF

abundance: .
j_gene: TRBJ2-3
v_gene: TRBV7-8
len: 16
CDR3aa: CASSLARAGVTDTQYF

abundance: .
j_gene: TRBJ1-4
v_gene: TRBV25-1
len: 16
CDR3aa: CASSELGAGYNEKLFF

abundance: .
j_gene: TRBJ2-4
v_gene: TRBV9
len: 14
CDR3aa: CASSATGGKNIQYF

abundance: .
j_gene: TRBJ2-3
v_gene: TRBV6-2/TRBV6-3
len: 14
CDR3aa: CASSYSHRGDTQYF

abundance: .
j_gene: TRBJ2-1
v_gene: TRBV19
len: 14
CDR3aa: CASRAGTGFNEQFF

abundance: .
j_gene: TRBJ2-2
v_gene: TRBV9
len: 13
CDR3aa: CASNSGRSGELFF

abundance: .
j_gene: TRBJ2-3
v_gene: TRBV7-2
len: 14
CDR3aa: CASSLATRPDTQYF

abundance: .
j_gene: TRBJ1-1
v_gene: TRBV9
len: 14
CDR3aa: CASSVVAGNTEAFF

abundance: once
j_gene: TRBJ1-1
v_gene: TRBV2
len: 14
CDR3aa: CASSGKRAPPEAFF

abundance: .
j_gene: TRBJ2-3
v_gene: TRBV6-4
len: 14
CDR3aa: CASSPNGGTDTQYF

abundance: .
j_gene: TRBJ2-1
v_gene: TRBV11-2
len: 14
CDR3aa: CASSASGNHNEQFF

abundance: few
j_gene: TRBJ2-3
v_gene: TRBV9
len: 18
CDR3aa: CASSPLGATSGYQDTQYF

abundance: once
j_gene: TRBJ2-7
v_gene: TRBV5-4
len: 15
CDR3aa: CASSPDRGRGDEQYF

abundance: once
j_gene: TRBJ1-1
v_gene: TRBV12-3/TRBV12-4
len: 13
CDR3aa: CASSAIRGTEAFF

abundance: .
j_gene: TRBJ2-4
v_gene: TRBV4-1
len: 15
CDR3aa: CASSPSGGAKNIQYF

abundance: .
j_gene: TRBJ2-1
v_gene: TRBV9
len: 15
CDR3aa: CASSDHPGSYNEQFF

abundance: .
j_gene: TRBJ2-7
v_gene: TRBV5-5
len: 17
CDR3aa: CASSLPPLAGYPYEQYF

abundance: .
j_gene: TRBJ1-2
v_gene: TRBV7-9
len: 14
CDR3aa: CASSISGTGSGYTF

abundance: .
j_gene: TRBJ2-1
v_gene: TRBV5-1
len: 17
CDR3aa: CASSLEASGRANNEQFF

abundance: .
j_gene: TRBJ2-3
v_gene: TRBV4-3
len: 14
CDR3aa: CASSQDAFRDTQYF

abundance: once
j_gene: TRBJ2-4
v_gene: TRBV7-2
len: 15
CDR3aa: CASSTNRGLGNIQYF

abundance: few
j_gene: TRBJ2-7
v_gene: TRBV19
len: 16
CDR3aa: CASSSAGTGKVNEQYF

abundance: .
j_gene: TRBJ2-2
v_gene: TRBV25-1
len: 13
CDR3aa: CASSSGETGELFF

abundance: .
j_gene: TRBJ1-6
v_gene: TRBV7-2
len: 15
CDR3aa: CASSFRDRHNSPLHF